The entry below describes one TCR beta chain. What it recognizes is unknown. From germline, CDR1 is LGHNA and CDR2 YNFKEQ. The CDR3 runs to 14 residues. V gave up 4 bases and J gave up 0 bases, with 7 bases separating them. This entry is derived from a study of cytomegalovirus exposure and HLA in healthy donors. Overall study findings and caveats: Exclusion applied to some V segments, including TRBV6-2 and TRBV6-3, as they were indistinguishable. Accounts indicate the classifier identified cytomegalovirus status with strong specificity and sensitivity. Sequence variants that were highly shared formed a cluster that was likely a sequencing artifact.

Amplification used 60 Vbeta primers and 13 Jbeta primers. The method was immunoSEQ multiplex PCR; TCRdb's version includes in-frame clones alone and lacks a portion of them. The sample has about 130,000 clones; roughly 84% are singletons. Sequencing was carried out using PBMCs. This TCR was sampled from a man in his fifties or sixties in good health and CMV-seronegative. The genes are TRBV4-2 and TRBJ1-3, with unresolved D. CDR3 DNA: TGTGCCAGCAGCCCCGAACTCTCTGGAAACACCATATATTTT. It codes for CASSPELSGNTIYF.